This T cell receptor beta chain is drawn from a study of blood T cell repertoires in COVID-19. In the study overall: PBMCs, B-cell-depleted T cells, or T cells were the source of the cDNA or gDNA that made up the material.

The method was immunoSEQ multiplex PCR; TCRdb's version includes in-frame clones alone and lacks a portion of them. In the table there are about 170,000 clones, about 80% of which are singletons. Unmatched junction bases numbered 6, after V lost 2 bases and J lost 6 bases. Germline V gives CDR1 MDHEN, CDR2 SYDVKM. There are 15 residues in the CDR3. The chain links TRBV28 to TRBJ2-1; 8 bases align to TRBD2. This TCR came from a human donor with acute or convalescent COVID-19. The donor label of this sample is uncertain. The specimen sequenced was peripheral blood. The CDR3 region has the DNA TGTGCCAGCAGTTTACCGGGACTAGTATTCAATGAGCAGTTCTTC. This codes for CASSLPGLVFNEQFF.